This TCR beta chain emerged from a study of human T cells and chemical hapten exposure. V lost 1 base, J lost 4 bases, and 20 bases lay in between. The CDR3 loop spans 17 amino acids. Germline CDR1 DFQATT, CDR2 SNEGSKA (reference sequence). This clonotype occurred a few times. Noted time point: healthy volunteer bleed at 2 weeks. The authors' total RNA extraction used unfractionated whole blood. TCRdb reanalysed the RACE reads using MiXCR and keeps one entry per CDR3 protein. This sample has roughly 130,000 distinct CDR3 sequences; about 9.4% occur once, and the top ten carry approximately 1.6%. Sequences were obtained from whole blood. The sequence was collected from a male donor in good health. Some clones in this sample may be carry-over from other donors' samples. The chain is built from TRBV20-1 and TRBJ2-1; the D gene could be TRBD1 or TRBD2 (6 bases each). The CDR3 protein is CSARGSLGQRVYNEQFF. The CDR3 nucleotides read TGCAGTGCTAGAGGCTCCCTCGGACAGCGGGTTTACAATGAGCAGTTCTTC.